This entry features one T cell receptor (beta chain) sequence. CDR1 is SEHNR, CDR2 FQNEAQ, per germline (reference sequence). The CDR3 length is 12 residues. Trimming took off 1 base at V and 3 bases at J, with 4 bases between the two ends. These data originate in a study of blood T cell repertoires in COVID-19. Clones were read by immunoSEQ multiplex PCR, and TCRdb kept only the in-frame ones, dropping some. The sample includes roughly 70,000 clones, over 85% seen only once; the top ten take 1.5%. The sequencing sample was made of peripheral blood. The TCR originated in a man aged 50-60 years with acute or convalescent COVID-19. The V gene is TRBV7-9, the J gene TRBJ2-7, with no clear D. The CDR3 bases are TGTGCCAGCAGCTTAGGGAGCTACGAGCAGTACTTC. It translates to CASSLGSYEQYF.